These 16 T cell receptor beta chains originate from one sample sequenced in a study of blood T cell repertoires in COVID-19. Clones were sequenced by immunoSEQ multiplex PCR, and TCRdb holds only the in-frame ones, with some missing. Of 300,000 to 400,000 clones in the sample, around 90% are singletons; the top ten hold 3%. Sequencing was performed on peripheral blood. The origin of the receptors is a woman in her thirties with COVID-19, enrolled during active disease.

Only a few counts were recorded for this clone. The chain carries TRBV20-1 and TRBJ1-1; tentatively, D is TRBD1 (6 bases). Germline CDR1 and CDR2: DFQATT and SNEGSKA (reference sequence). The V gene lost 3 bases and the J gene lost 6 bases, with 14 bases spanning the gap. The CDR3 extends over 13 amino acids. The CDR3 protein is CSASPSRGPEAFF. In nucleotides, the CDR3 is TGCAGTGCTAGTCCCTCGCGGGGGCCTGAAGCTTTCTTT.

This clone was counted only a few times. The chain combines TRBV4-3 with TRBJ1-5; TRBD1 aligns across 7 bases. V lost 4 bases and J lost 9; bases outside the gene matches: 12. The CDR3 spans 15 residues. Germline V gene data show CDR1 as LGHNA and CDR2 as YSLEER. The CDR3 DNA is TGCGCCAGCAGCCCCGGGACAGCGGGCTGGGGGCCCCAGCATTTT. Encoded protein: CASSPGTAGWGPQHF.

J is TRBJ2-2 and V is TRBV2; 12 positions match TRBD1. CDR3 length equals 17 residues. Germline V gene lookup returns CDR1 SNHLY and CDR2 FYNNEI. V gave up 6 bases and J gave up 7 bases; unmatched junction bases: 12. The CDR3 region is CASSGTRDRGHNGELFF. In DNA form, the CDR3 reads TGTGCCAGCAGCGGTACCCGGGACAGGGGGCACAACGGGGAGCTGTTTTTT.

The V gene is TRBV4-1, the J gene TRBJ1-5; tentative D call: TRBD1 (5 bases). The V end was cut by 0 bases, the J end by 6 bases, with 21 bases between. The CDR3 loop spans 18 amino acids. The germline gives CDR1 MGHRA, CDR2 YSYEKL. DNA for the CDR3: TGCGCCAGCAGCCAAGAAAATAGGAGGGCCGGGGGGTCTCAGCCCCAGCATTTT. Its translation is CASSQENRRAGGSQPQHF.

This chain connects TRBV5-1 to TRBJ2-3, with D possibly TRBD1 on 5 matching bases. CDR3 length equals 17 residues. In germline, CDR1 is SGHRS, CDR2 YFSETQ. Trimming removed 1 base at V and 1 base at J, with 16 bases between. The CDR3 is CASSLWGYDPGTDTQYF. DNA for the CDR3: TGCGCCAGCAGCTTGTGGGGCTACGATCCGGGCACAGATACGCAGTATTTT. The whole variable domain, filled in from reference TRBV5-1 and TRBJ2-3, reads KAGVTQTPRYLIKTRGQQVTLSCSPISGHRSVSWYQQTPGQGLQFLFEYFSETQRNKGNFPGRFSGRQFSNSRSEMNVSTLELGDSALYLCASSLWGYDPGTDTQYFGPGTRLTVL.

The gene calls are TRBV19 and TRBJ2-5; 9 bases are shared with TRBD1. This CDR3 has 16 amino acids. The J segment lost 2 bases and the V segment lost 1 base, leaving 5 bases of the junction unmatched. CDR1 LNHDA and CDR2 SQIVND come from the germline V gene (reference sequence). Written as DNA, the CDR3 is TGTGCCAGTAGTATAGGGGGGACAGGGTCTCAAGAGACCCAGTACTTC. It codes for CASSIGGTGSQETQYF.

The chain uses TRBV10-3 and TRBJ2-5; weak D call: TRBD2 (5 bases). Trimming took 10 bases from V and 3 from J, leaving 15 bases between them. The CDR3 spans 13 residues. CDR1 ENHRY and CDR2 SYGVKD come from the germline V gene. In DNA, the CDR3 is TGTGCCAGCGGGCCAGCTCGTGAAGAGACCCAGTACTTC. Protein: CASGPAREETQYF.

V usage is TRBV25-1 and J usage is TRBJ2-7; D is possibly TRBD2 (6 bases). The CDR3 totals 13 residues. Trimming took 2 bases from V and 2 from J, leaving 7 bases between them. In germline, CDR1 is MGHDK, CDR2 SYGVNS. The CDR3 loop reads CASSEGEAYEQYF. The CDR3 DNA follows: TGTGCCAGCAGTGAAGGGGAGGCCTACGAGCAGTACTTC.

The rearrangement links TRBV11-2 to TRBJ2-2; D not resolved. In germline, CDR1 is SGHAT, CDR2 FQNNGV. Trimming cost V 3 bases and J 7 bases, with 12 bases left between them. This CDR3 has 14 amino acids. In DNA form, the CDR3 reads TGTGCCAGCAGCTTCCTTGTTTTGCGCGGGGAGCTGTTTTTT. Its translation is CASSFLVLRGELFF.

The chain couples TRBV7-9 to TRBJ2-3; 9 nucleotides line up with TRBD1. Unmatched junction bases numbered 6, after V lost 1 base and J lost 1 base. The CDR3 extends over 17 amino acids. The germline V gene encodes CDR1 SEHNR and CDR2 FQNEAQ (reference sequence). The CDR3 is CASSLGTGEVGTDTQYF. The CDR3 DNA reads as TGTGCCAGCAGCTTAGGGACAGGGGAAGTCGGCACAGATACGCAGTATTTT.

V gene TRBV11-2 combines with J gene TRBJ2-1, with D perhaps TRBD1 (6 bases). The CDR3 is made up of 17 amino acids. Germline assignment: CDR1 SGHAT and CDR2 FQNNGV. V lost 4 bases, J lost 6 bases, and 22 bases lay in between. The CDR3 nucleotides read TGTGCCAGCAGCTCCCTACAGGGTAATTTTGAGGTCAATGAGCAGTTCTTC. Its translation: CASSSLQGNFEVNEQFF.

The chain is built from TRBV25-1 and TRBJ1-5; 9 positions match TRBD1. CDR1 MGHDK and CDR2 SYGVNS come from the germline V gene. J lost 0 bases, V lost 5 bases, and 8 bases had no gene match. The CDR3 runs 17 residues. CDR3 in amino acids: CASSKTGTGRSNQPQHF. CDR3 nucleotide sequence: TGTGCCAGCAGTAAGACCGGGACAGGGCGTAGCAATCAGCCCCAGCATTTT.

V is TRBV12-5 and J is TRBJ2-4; TRBD1 is a possible D gene (5 bases). V was trimmed by 2 bases and J by 6 bases, leaving 5 bases between them. This CDR3 region has 12 residues. Germline V gives CDR1 LGHNT, CDR2 FRNRAP. This chain's CDR3 is CASGLQGNIQYF. The DNA for the CDR3 is TGTGCTAGTGGTTTGCAGGGAAACATTCAGTACTTC.

For this clone: This may stem from a read error, because a much larger clone lies one nucleotide away. Other DNA sequences in the same sample also yield this CDR3. V and J are TRBV5-1 and TRBJ1-1, with unresolved D. The CDR3 sequence is 13 residues long. V was pared by 0 bases and J by 1 base, with 4 bases between. CDR1 SGHRS and CDR2 YFSETQ come from the germline V gene. The CDR3, as DNA: TGCGCCAGCAGCTTGGCGGGGAACACTGAAGCTTTCTTT. Protein: CASSLAGNTEAFF.

This chain connects TRBV4-3 to TRBJ1-5; a possible D gene is TRBD1 (6 bases). CDR3 length: 14 amino acids. Trimming left V 5 bases short and J 3 bases short, with 11 bases between. Germline lookup yields CDR1 LGHNA and CDR2 YSLEER. CDR3 nucleotide sequence: TGCGCCAGCAGCTGGACAGCGAACAATCAGCCCCAGCATTTT. It codes for CASSWTANNQPQHF.

The rearrangement uses TRBV7-9 and TRBJ2-1; 15 bases map to TRBD2. The germline V gene encodes CDR1 SEHNR and CDR2 FQNEAQ (reference sequence). The CDR3 has 15 amino acids. V was clipped by 5 bases and J by 7 bases; unmatched bases: 3. The CDR3 reads CASSGTSGRMNEQFF. The CDR3 DNA follows: TGTGCCAGCAGCGGGACTAGCGGGAGGATGAATGAGCAGTTCTTC.